This T cell receptor (beta chain) was identified during a study of blood T cell repertoires in COVID-19. Study summary: Acute and convalescent COVID-19 samples came from the United States, Italy and Spain. Nucleic acid was either cDNA or gDNA, and it came from T cells, B-cell-depleted T cells, or PBMCs.

The CDR3 length is 14 residues. Germline CDR1 and CDR2: LGHNT and FRNRAP. The V and J ends lost 4 bases and 5 bases, in that order; junction bases with no gene match: 5. Patients of the Seattle cohort, enrolled during active infection, were followed longitudinally. The authors' processing: Estimates of nucleated cell counts were drawn from the amplification of reference gene primers. Method: immunoSEQ multiplex PCR; TCRdb's copy keeps in-frame clones and lacks some. The V and J calls and clone size were taken over from that table, and D and trimming were inferred from the DNA. This table has fewer than 350,000 clones, 80% to 95% appearing once.

The clonotype was recovered from a woman in her 30s with COVID-19, enrolled during active disease. The sequenced material came from peripheral blood. J is TRBJ2-1 and V is TRBV12-5, with 7 bases lining up with TRBD2. The CDR3 sequence is CASGSGTTHNEQFF. The DNA of the CDR3 is TGTGCTAGTGGTTCGGGGACTACTCACAATGAGCAGTTCTTC.